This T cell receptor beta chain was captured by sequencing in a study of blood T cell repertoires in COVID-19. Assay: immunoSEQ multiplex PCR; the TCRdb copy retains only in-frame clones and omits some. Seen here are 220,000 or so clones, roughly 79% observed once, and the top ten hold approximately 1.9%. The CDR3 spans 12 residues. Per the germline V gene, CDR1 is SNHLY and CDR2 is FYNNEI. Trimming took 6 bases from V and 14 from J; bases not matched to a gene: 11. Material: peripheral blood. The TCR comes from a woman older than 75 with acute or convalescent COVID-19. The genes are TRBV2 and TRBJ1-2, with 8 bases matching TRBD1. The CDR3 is CASRVDRESLTF. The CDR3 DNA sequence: TGTGCCAGCAGGGTGGACAGGGAGAGTCTTACCTTC.